This T cell receptor beta chain was sequenced in a study of post-analysis software for immune sequencing data. Study-level points and caveats: Higher frequency in patients than in controls was seen for 5 or 6 TRBV segments, with TRBV5-6, TRBV5-1 and TRBV20-1 among them.

TCR beta libraries were prepared from cDNA with unique molecular identifiers. TCRdb reanalysed the PCR reads using MiXCR and keeps one entry per CDR3 protein. Found here are hundreds of thousands of distinct CDR3 sequences, roughly 27% of them singletons; the top ten hold 0.5% to 0.6%. Per the germline V gene, CDR1 is SGHTA and CDR2 is FQGNSA. The CDR3 has 14 amino acids. With respect to this clonotype: The antigen is undetermined.

Sequencing was done on a sample of blood. The chain carries TRBV7-2 and TRBJ2-5; 7 positions agree with TRBD1. The J call may be mistaken, given a closer DNA end match to TRBJ2-7. The source of this sequence is a girl aged 5-17 years with multiple sclerosis. The chain's CDR3 is CASRPTGYRAEQYF. CDR3 in DNA: TGTGCCAGCAGGCCGACAGGGTACCGGGCCGAGCAGTACTTC.